The source of this T cell receptor (beta chain) is a study of shared clonotypes between healthy human individuals. As for the study in general: Donor composition was a couple of women and a few men, aged 18 to 49. Study-level results: Relative to their counterparts shared across all four donors, non-shared clonotypes exhibited diminished generation probabilities.

Comment on this clone: Its matching antigen is unknown.

This CDR3 has 16 residues. The V gene's germline CDR1 is SGHDT and CDR2 YYEEEE. V was clipped by 2 bases and J by 4 bases, with 17 bases between them. The genomic DNA of each subset was split evenly across several immunoSEQ plates. Clones were read by immunoSEQ multiplex PCR, and TCRdb kept only the in-frame ones, dropping some. The sample records roughly 2,500,000 clones, approximately 93% being singletons. In the CD4+ fraction, cells were divided into CD45RA+ naive and CD45RA-negative memory subsets. This clonotype was sampled from a man younger than 35 in good health. Some clones in this sample may be carry-over from other donors' samples. The J gene is TRBJ2-3, the V gene TRBV5-6, with D possibly called TRBD1 or TRBD2 (6 bases each). Sequencing was done on a sample of naive CD4+ T cells from PBMCs. Subset here: CD45RA+ positively selected. The CDR3 bases are TGTGCCAGCAGCTTTTCTCGCGGCGGGACACCAGATACGCAGTATTTT. This translates into CASSFSRGGTPDTQYF.